Sequencing of this T cell receptor (beta chain) was carried out in a study of T cell changes during pregnancy in multiple sclerosis. The ends were cut back, 1 base at V and 3 bases at J, with 11 bases in the middle. Germline values: CDR1 SGHTA, CDR2 FQGNSA. The CDR3 spans 15 residues. The method was immunoSEQ multiplex PCR; TCRdb's version includes in-frame clones alone and lacks a portion of them. The sample lists around 51,000 clones, approximately 94% seen once, with roughly 0.58% in the top ten. This receptor was taken from a female donor with multiple sclerosis, enrolled in a pregnancy study. The chain uses TRBV7-2 and TRBJ2-3; D ambiguous. The sample in question was CD4+ T cells from peripheral blood mononuclear cells, obtained in the second trimester of pregnancy. CDR3 DNA sequence: TGTGCCAGCAGCTTAGGCCGGTTCCCAACAGATACGCAGTATTTT. Residues: CASSLGRFPTDTQYF.